The 8 T cell receptor beta chains below all came from one sample that was sequenced in a study of PD-L1 blockade in urothelial cancer. The sample's time point: peripheral blood 6 weeks after treatment start. The method was immunoSEQ multiplex PCR; TCRdb's version includes in-frame clones alone and lacks a portion of them. The sample lists about 30,000 clones; roughly nine tenths were seen once. The sample here was PBMCs, taken around atezolizumab (anti-PD-L1) treatment. All receptors derive from a man older than 75 with urothelial cancer.

The chain's CDR3 is CASSLMEFGTDTQYF. The CDR3, as DNA: TGTGCCAGCAGCTTAATGGAGTTCGGGACAGATACGCAGTATTTT. V usage is TRBV11-2 and J usage is TRBJ2-3; D is unclear. This CDR3 has 15 residues. Germline-derived CDR1 and CDR2 are SGHAT and FQNNGV. V lost 2 bases to trimming and J lost 3 bases, with 12 bases between them.

The J gene is TRBJ2-7, the V gene TRBV27; 12 bases map to TRBD2. CDR1 MNHEY and CDR2 SMNVEV come from the germline V gene (reference sequence). V lost 6 bases and J lost 4; bases outside the gene matches: 7. The CDR3 runs to 15 residues. CDR3 in amino acids: CASRLAGGPSYEQYF. CDR3 DNA sequence: TGTGCCAGCAGGCTAGCGGGAGGGCCCTCGTACGAGCAGTACTTC.

V is TRBV6-1 and J is TRBJ1-5; D possibly corresponds to TRBD1 (5 bases). Germline CDR1 reads MNHNS; CDR2 reads SASEGT. V lost 5 bases to trimming and J lost 4 bases, with 9 bases between them. The CDR3 runs to 13 residues. The CDR3 loop is CASSYQGNQPQHF. In DNA form, the CDR3 reads TGTGCCAGCAGTTATCAGGGAAATCAGCCCCAGCATTTT.

This sequence joins TRBV29-1 and TRBJ1-3; TRBD1 matches 8 bases. Looked up from germline, CDR1 is SQVTM and CDR2 is ANQGSEA. This CDR3 contains 17 residues. Trimming removed 0 bases from V and 2 bases from J; junction bases left unmatched: 9. The CDR3 loop is CSVEDRRQGNPGNTIYF. The CDR3, as DNA: TGCAGCGTTGAAGATCGCAGACAGGGGAATCCTGGAAACACCATATATTTT.

The chain carries TRBV27 and TRBJ1-1; tentatively, D is TRBD1 (6 bases). Germline assignment: CDR1 MNHEY and CDR2 SMNVEV (reference sequence). V gave up 4 bases and J gave up 1 base, with 13 bases separating them. The CDR3 loop spans 15 amino acids. As DNA, the CDR3 is TGTGCCAGCAGTTCCCCGGGACAAAAGAACACTGAAGCTTTCTTT. Residues: CASSSPGQKNTEAFF.

The CDR3 sequence: CASSSSRVGLAGATPEQFF. CDR3 bases: TGTGCCAGCAGCTCCTCACGTGTTGGACTAGCGGGAGCGACCCCAGAGCAGTTCTTC. This chain links TRBV7-2 with TRBJ2-1; the match to TRBD2 covers 13 bases. The V and J ends lost 4 bases and 10 bases, in that order; junction bases with no gene match: 19. This CDR3 comprises 19 residues. The germline gives CDR1 SGHTA, CDR2 FQGNSA.

The genes are TRBV7-9 and TRBJ2-4, with TRBD1 matching over 10 bases. The V segment lost 5 bases and the J segment 10 bases; nucleotides outside the gene matches: 8. Per germline, CDR1 SEHNR and CDR2 FQNEAQ (reference sequence). The CDR3 consists of 14 residues. CDR3 sequence (DNA): TGTGCCAGCAGCCGAAGGACAGGGGGTGGGATTCAGTACTTC. This translates into CASSRRTGGGIQYF.

This chain connects TRBV28 to TRBJ2-1; 8 bases are a match to TRBD1. J was trimmed by 6 bases and V by 8 bases; bases with no gene match: 12. The CDR3 length is 15 residues. Per the germline V gene, CDR1 is MDHEN and CDR2 is SYDVKM. The CDR3, as DNA: TGTGCCAGCTTGAGCAGGGGGCGCGGAGGCAATGAGCAGTTCTTC. This gives the protein CASLSRGRGGNEQFF.